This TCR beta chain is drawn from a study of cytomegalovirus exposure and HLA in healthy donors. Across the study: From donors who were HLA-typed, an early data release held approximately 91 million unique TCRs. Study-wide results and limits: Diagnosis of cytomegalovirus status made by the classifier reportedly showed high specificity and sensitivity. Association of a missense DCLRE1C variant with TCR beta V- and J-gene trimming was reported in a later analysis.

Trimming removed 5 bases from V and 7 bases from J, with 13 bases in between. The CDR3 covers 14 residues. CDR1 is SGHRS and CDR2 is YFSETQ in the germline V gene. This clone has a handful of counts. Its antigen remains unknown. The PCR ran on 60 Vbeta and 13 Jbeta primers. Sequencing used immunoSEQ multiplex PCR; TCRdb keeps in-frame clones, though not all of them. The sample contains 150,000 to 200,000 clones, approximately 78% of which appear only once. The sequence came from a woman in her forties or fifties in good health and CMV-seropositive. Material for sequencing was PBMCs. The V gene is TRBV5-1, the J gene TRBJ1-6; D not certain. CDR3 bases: TGCGCCAGCAGGAGAGTCGCGGGGAATTCACCCCTCCACTTT. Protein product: CASRRVAGNSPLHF.